These 5 T cell receptor beta chains share one sample of origin, sequenced in a study of PD-1 blockade in classical Hodgkin lymphoma. Time point here: cycle 4 day 1 (C4D1), after five to seven weeks of nivolumab. There was relapse after autologous stem cell transplantation in every patient, and there was variation in brentuximab vedotin exposure. CD4+ T cells were purified from thawed PBMCs by negative selection. Generated by immunoSEQ multiplex PCR, the TCRdb table keeps only in-frame clones and is missing some. In the table there are 20,000 to 25,000 clones, 80% of which are singletons. This sample comprised CD4+ T cells from blood, obtained before the fourth cycle of nivolumab. The receptors shown here come from a human donor with classical Hodgkin lymphoma.

About this clone: At one end the junction does not follow the germline gene, possibly because of a read error. The chain carries TRBV28 and TRBJ1-6; 8 bases are a match to TRBD1. Germline V CDR1 and CDR2: MDHEN, SYDVKM. The CDR3 has 15 residues. The CDR3 sequence: CASKQGGFDNSPLHF. DNA for the CDR3: TGTGCGAGCAAACAGGGGGGCTTCGATAATTCACCCCTCCACTTT. Variable domain in full (rest from reference TRBV28 and TRBJ1-6): DVKVTQSSRYLVKRTGEKVFLECVQDMDHENMFWYRQDPGLGLRLIYFSYDVKMKEKGDIPEGYSVSREKKERFSLILESASTNQTSMYLCASKQGGFDNSPLHFGNGTRLTVT.

In this sample, this clone turned up a few times. This chain links TRBV6-5 with TRBJ1-6; the D is unclear. The germline CDR1 and CDR2 sequences are MNHEY and SVGAGI. The CDR3 sequence is 14 residues long. V dropped 0 bases and J dropped 14 bases, with 14 bases sitting between them. The CDR3 sequence is CASSYSGGLGALHF. The CDR3 DNA follows: TGTGCCAGCAGTTACTCAGGAGGGCTGGGAGCCCTCCACTTT.

The rearrangement links TRBV18 to TRBJ2-3, with 10 bases identical to TRBD2. The CDR3 runs 18 residues. The germline gives CDR1 KGHSH, CDR2 LQKENI. Unmatched junction bases numbered 15, after V lost 5 bases and J lost 4 bases. The chain's CDR3 is CASSEQLAGSMDPDTQYF. CDR3 nucleotides: TGTGCCAGCTCAGAACAACTAGCGGGGTCGATGGACCCAGATACGCAGTATTTT.

V gene TRBV18 combines with J gene TRBJ1-2; tentatively, D is TRBD1 (5 bases). This CDR3 region has 14 residues. Trimming pared 2 bases from V and 4 bases from J, leaving 11 bases between. Germline assignment: CDR1 KGHSH and CDR2 LQKENI. CDR3: CASSPEGLGYGYTF. CDR3 coding DNA: TGTGCCAGCTCACCAGAGGGGTTGGGCTATGGCTACACCTTC.

The V and J genes are TRBV7-2 and TRBJ1-4; the D is unclear. The V end was cut by 1 base, the J end by 9 bases, with 15 bases between. Germline CDR1 reads SGHTA; CDR2 reads FQGNSA. The CDR3 runs to 15 residues. As DNA, the CDR3 is TGTGCCAGCAGCTTAGGTGAGGGCGGAAATAAAAAACTGTTTTTT. Translating it yields CASSLGEGGNKKLFF.